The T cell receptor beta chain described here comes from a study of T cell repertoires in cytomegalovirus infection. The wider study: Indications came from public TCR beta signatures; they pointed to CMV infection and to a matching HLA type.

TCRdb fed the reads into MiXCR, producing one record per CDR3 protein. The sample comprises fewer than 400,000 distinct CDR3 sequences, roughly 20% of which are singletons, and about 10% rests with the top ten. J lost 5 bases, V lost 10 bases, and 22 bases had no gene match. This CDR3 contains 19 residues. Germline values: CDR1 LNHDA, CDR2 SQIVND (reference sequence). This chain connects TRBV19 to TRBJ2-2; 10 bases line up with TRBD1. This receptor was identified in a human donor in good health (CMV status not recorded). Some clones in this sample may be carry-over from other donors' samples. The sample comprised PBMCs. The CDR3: CATRSGTGVPSGETGELFF. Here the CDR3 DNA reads TGTGCCACCCGATCCGGGACAGGGGTCCCATCGGGAGAGACCGGGGAGCTGTTTTTT. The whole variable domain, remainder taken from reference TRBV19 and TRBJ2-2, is DGGITQSPKYLFRKEGQNVTLSCEQNLNHDAMYWYRQDPGQGLRLIYYSQIVNDFQKGDIAEGYSVSREKKESFPLTVTSAQKNPTAFYLCATRSGTGVPSGETGELFFGEGSRLTVL.